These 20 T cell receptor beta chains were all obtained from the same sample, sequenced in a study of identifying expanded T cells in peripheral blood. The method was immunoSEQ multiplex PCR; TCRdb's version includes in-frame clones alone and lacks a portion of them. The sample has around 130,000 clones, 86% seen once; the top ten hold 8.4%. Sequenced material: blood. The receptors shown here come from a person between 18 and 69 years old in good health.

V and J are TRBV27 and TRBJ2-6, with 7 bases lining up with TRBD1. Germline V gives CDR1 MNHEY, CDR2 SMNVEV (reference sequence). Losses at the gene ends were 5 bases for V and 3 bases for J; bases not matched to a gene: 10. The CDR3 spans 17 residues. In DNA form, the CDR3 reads TGTGCCAGCAGTCCTGGGACAGTCGATTTTGGGGCCAACGTCCTGACTTTC. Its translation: CASSPGTVDFGANVLTF.

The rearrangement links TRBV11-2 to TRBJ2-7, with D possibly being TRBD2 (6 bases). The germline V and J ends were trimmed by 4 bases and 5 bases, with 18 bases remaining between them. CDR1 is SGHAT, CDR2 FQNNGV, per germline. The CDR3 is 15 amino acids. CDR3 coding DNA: TGTGCCAGCAGCTCGCTAGGGGCGGGGATCAACGAGCAGTACTTC. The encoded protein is CASSSLGAGINEQYF.

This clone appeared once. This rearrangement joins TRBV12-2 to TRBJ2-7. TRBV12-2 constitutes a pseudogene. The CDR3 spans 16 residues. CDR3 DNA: TGTGCAAGTCCCCCTCGAGGGGAGAAGTCTACCTACGAGCAGTACTTC. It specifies CASPPRGEKSTYEQYF.

CDR3 protein: CASRRTGAVEQYF. The CDR3 nucleotides read TGCGCCAGCAGACGGACAGGGGCCGTCGAGCAGTACTTC. The chain links TRBV4-1 to TRBJ2-7, with TRBD1 matching over 9 bases. Germline assignment: CDR1 MGHRA and CDR2 YSYEKL. CDR3 length: 13 amino acids. Trimming cost V 6 bases and J 6 bases; bases outside gene matches: 6.

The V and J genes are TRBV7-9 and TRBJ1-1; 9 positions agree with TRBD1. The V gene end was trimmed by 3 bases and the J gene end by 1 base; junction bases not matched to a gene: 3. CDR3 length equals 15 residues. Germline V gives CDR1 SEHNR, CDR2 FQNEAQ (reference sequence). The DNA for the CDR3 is TGTGCCAGCAGCTTCTCGGGACAGGGGAACACTGAAGCTTTCTTT. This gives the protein CASSFSGQGNTEAFF.

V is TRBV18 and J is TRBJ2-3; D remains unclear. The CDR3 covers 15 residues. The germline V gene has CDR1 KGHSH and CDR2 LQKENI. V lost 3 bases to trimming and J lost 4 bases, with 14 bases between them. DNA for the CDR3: TGTGCCAGCTCACCCTCGACCTCCTCGGCAGATACGCAGTATTTT. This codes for CASSPSTSSADTQYF.

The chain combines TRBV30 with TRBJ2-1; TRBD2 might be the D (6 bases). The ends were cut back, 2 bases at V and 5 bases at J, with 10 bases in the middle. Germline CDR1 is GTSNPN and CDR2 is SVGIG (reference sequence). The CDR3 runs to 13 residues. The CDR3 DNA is TGTGCCTGGAGTTTGGCGGGGAACAATGAGCAGTTCTTC. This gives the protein CAWSLAGNNEQFF. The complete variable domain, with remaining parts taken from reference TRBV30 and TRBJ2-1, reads SQTIHQWPATLVQPVGSPLSLECTVEGTSNPNLYWYRQAAGRGLQLLFYSVGIGQISSEVPQNLSASRPQDRQFILSSKKLLLSDSGFYLCAWSLAGNNEQFFGPGTRLTVL.

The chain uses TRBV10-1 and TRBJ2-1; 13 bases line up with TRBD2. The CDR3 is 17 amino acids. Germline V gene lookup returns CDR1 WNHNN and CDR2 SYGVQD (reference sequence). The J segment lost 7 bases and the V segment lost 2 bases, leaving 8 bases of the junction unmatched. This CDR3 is CASSEPWTSGRRNEQFF. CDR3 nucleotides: TGCGCCAGCAGTGAGCCGTGGACTAGCGGGAGAAGGAATGAGCAGTTCTTC.

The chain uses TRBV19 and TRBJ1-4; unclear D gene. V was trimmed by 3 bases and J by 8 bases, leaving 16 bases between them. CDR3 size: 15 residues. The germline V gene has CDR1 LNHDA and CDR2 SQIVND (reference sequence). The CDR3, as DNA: TGTGCCAGTAGTATTTCCAGGACGGGAGGGGAAAAACTGTTTTTT. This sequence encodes CASSISRTGGEKLFF.

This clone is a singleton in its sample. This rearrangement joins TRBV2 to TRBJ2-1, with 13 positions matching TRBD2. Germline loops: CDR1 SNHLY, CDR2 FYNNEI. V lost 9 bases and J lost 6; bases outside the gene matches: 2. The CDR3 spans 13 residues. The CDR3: CARRTSGSNEQFF. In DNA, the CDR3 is TGTGCCAGACGGACTAGCGGGAGCAATGAGCAGTTCTTC. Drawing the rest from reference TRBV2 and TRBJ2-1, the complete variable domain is EPEVTQTPSHQVTQMGQEVILRCVPISNHLYFYWYRQILGQKVEFLVSFYNNEISEKSEIFDDQFSVERPDGSNFTLKIRSTKLEDSAMYFCARRTSGSNEQFFGPGTRLTVL.

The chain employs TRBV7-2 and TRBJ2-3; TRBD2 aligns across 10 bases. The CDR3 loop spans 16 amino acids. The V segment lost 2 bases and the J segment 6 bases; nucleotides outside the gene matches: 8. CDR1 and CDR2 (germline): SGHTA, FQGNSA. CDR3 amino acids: CASSLSGGAGYDTQYF. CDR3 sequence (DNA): TGTGCCAGCAGCTTAAGCGGGGGGGCCGGGTATGATACGCAGTATTTT.

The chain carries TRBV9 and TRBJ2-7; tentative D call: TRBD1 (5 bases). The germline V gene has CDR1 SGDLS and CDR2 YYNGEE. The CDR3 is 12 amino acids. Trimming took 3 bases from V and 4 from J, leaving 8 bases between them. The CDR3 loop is CASSGTPYEQYF. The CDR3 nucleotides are TGTGCCAGCAGCGGGACACCGTACGAGCAGTACTTC.

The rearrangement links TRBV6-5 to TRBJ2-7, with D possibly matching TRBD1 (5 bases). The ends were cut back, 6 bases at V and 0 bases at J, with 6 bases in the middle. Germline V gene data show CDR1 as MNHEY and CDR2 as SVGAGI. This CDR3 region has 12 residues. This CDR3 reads CASRTGSYEQYF. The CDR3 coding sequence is TGTGCCAGCAGAACAGGCTCCTACGAGCAGTACTTC.

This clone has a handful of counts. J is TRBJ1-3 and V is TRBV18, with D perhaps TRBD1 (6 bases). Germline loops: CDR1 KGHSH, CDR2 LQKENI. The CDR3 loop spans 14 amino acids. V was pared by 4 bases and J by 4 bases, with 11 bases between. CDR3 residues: CASSRGHLGNTIYF. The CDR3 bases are TGTGCCAGCTCACGGGGACACTTGGGAAACACCATATATTTT. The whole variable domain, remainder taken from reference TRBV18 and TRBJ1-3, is NAGVMQNPRHLVRRRGQEARLRCSPMKGHSHVYWYRQLPEEGLKFMVYLQKENIIDESGMPKERFSAEFPKEGPSILRIQQVVRGDSAAYFCASSRGHLGNTIYFGEGSWLTVV.

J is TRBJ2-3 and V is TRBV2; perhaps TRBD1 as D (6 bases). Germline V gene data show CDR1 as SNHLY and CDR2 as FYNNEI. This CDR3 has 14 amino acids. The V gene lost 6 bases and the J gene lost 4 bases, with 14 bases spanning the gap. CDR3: CASSRGGGADTQYF. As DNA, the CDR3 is TGTGCCAGCAGCAGGGGCGGAGGAGCAGATACGCAGTATTTT.

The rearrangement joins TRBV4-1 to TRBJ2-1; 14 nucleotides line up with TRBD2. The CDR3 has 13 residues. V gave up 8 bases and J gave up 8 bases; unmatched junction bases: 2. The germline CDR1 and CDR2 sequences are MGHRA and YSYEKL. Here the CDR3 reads CASGLAGGYEQFF. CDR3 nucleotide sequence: TGCGCCAGCGGACTAGCGGGGGGATATGAGCAGTTCTTC.

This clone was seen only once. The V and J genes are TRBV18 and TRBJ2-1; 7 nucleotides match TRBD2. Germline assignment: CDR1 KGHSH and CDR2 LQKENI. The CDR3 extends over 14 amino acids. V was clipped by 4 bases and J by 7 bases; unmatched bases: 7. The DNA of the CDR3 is TGTGCCAGCTCACAGCCAGCGGGGTTGAATGAGCAGTTCTTC. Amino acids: CASSQPAGLNEQFF.

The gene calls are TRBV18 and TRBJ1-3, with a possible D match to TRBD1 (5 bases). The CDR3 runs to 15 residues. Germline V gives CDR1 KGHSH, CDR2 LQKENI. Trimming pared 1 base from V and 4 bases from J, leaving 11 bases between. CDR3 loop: CASSPQNRPGNTIYF. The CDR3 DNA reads TGTGCCAGCTCACCACAGAACAGGCCGGGAAACACCATATATTTT. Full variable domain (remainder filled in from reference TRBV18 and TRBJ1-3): NAGVMQNPRHLVRRRGQEARLRCSPMKGHSHVYWYRQLPEEGLKFMVYLQKENIIDESGMPKERFSAEFPKEGPSILRIQQVVRGDSAAYFCASSPQNRPGNTIYFGEGSWLTVV.

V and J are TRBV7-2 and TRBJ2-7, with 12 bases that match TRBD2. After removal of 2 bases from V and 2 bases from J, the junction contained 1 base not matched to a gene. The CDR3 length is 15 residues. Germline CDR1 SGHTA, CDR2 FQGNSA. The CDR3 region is CASSLRLAGAYEQYF. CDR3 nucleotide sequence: TGTGCCAGCAGCTTAAGACTAGCGGGGGCCTACGAGCAGTACTTC.

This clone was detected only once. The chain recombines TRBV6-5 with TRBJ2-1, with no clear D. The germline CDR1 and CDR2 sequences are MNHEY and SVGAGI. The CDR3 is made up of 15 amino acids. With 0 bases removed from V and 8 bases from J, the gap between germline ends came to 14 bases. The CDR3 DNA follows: TGTGCCAGCAGTTACTCGAATGTCAGGCGCGATGAGCAGTTCTTC. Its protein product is CASSYSNVRRDEQFF.